Below, 18 T cell receptor beta chains from the same sample are listed, as sequenced in a study of T-cell memory formation after mild COVID-19. One entry per CDR3 protein results from TCRdb running MiXCR on the 5' RACE reads. This sample has 380,000 or so distinct CDR3 sequences; approximately 15% occur once, and the top ten carry around a fifth. Sequenced: PBMCs or a T cell subset sorted from them (not recorded which). All receptors derive from a young man who had mild COVID-19 (a few samples of this study predate the infection). Cell type and time point are not known.

This sequence joins TRBV7-9 and TRBJ2-4; a weak D match, TRBD2 (6 bases). The CDR3 is 15 amino acids. CDR1 and CDR2 from the germline V gene are SEHNR and FQNEAQ (reference sequence). V gave up 5 bases and J gave up 0 bases, with 11 bases separating them. This chain's CDR3 is CASSRGTVAKNIQYF. The CDR3 coding sequence is TGTGCCAGCAGCCGCGGGACGGTAGCCAAAAACATTCAGTACTTC.

The chain combines TRBV4-1 with TRBJ2-7; D not certain. The ends were cut back, 6 bases at V and 0 bases at J, with 12 bases in the middle. The CDR3 contains 14 residues. CDR1 is MGHRA, CDR2 YSYEKL, per germline. For the CDR3, the DNA is TGCGCCAGCAGTCCTAGACCAAGCTCCTACGAGCAGTACTTC. Encoded protein: CASSPRPSSYEQYF.

This clonotype turned up a few times. This sequence joins TRBV12-3 or TRBV12-4 and TRBJ1-2; tentatively, D is TRBD1 (6 bases). This CDR3 is 15 amino acids long. The V gene lost 1 base and the J gene lost 2 bases, with 11 bases spanning the gap. CDR3 residues: CASSLDYRANYGYTF. CDR3 bases: TGTGCCAGCAGTTTAGATTACAGGGCGAACTATGGCTACACCTTC.

This clonotype has more than one count but fewer than ten. The rearrangement uses TRBV10-3 and TRBJ1-1, with 9 bases fitting TRBD1. The CDR3 runs 12 residues. Trimming at V came to 9 bases and at J to 11 bases, leaving 10 bases not matched to a gene. Germline V gives CDR1 ENHRY, CDR2 SYGVKD. The CDR3 sequence is CAMGGQGEEAFF. CDR3 coding DNA: TGTGCCATGGGGGGACAGGGTGAAGAGGCTTTCTTT.

V and J are TRBV9 and TRBJ2-2, with 11 bases matching TRBD2. V trimming: 3 bases; J trimming: 7 bases; junction bases outside the gene matches: 5. The CDR3 sequence is 15 residues long. Germline V lookup: CDR1 SGDLS, CDR2 YYNGEE. CDR3 nucleotides: TGTGCCAGCAGCGCACTAGCGGGGGAGGTCGGGGAGCTGTTTTTT. Translation: CASSALAGEVGELFF.

The table lists this clonotype with a few counts. J is TRBJ2-3 and V is TRBV20-1; 11 bases map to TRBD2. There are 16 residues in the CDR3. The V gene end was trimmed by 3 bases and the J gene end by 1 base; junction bases not matched to a gene: 6. Germline CDR1 reads DFQATT; CDR2 reads SNEGSKA (reference sequence). The CDR3 DNA sequence: TGCAGTGCTAGTCCGGGACTAGCGGCCGGCACAGATACGCAGTATTTT. Translation gives CSASPGLAAGTDTQYF.

The rearrangement uses TRBV4-2 and TRBJ2-5; TRBD2 matches at 11 bases. Germline lookup yields CDR1 LGHNA and CDR2 YNFKEQ. The junction had 7 bases not matched to a gene; V was cut back by 0 bases and J by 4 bases. CDR3 length equals 17 residues. CDR3: CASSQEVLAGDGETQYF. The CDR3 nucleotides are TGTGCCAGCAGCCAAGAAGTACTAGCGGGGGACGGAGAGACCCAGTACTTC.

This clonotype has more than one count but fewer than ten. The chain is built from TRBV7-2 and TRBJ2-7; possibly TRBD1 for D (6 bases). The V and J ends lost 1 base and 0 bases respectively, with 7 bases between them. This CDR3 region has 14 residues. CDR1 and CDR2 from the germline V gene are SGHTA and FQGNSA. DNA of the CDR3: TGTGCCAGCAGCTTAGAGGACAGCTCCTACGAGCAGTACGTC. This gives the protein CASSLEDSSYEQYV.

This clonotype was seen more than once but under ten times. The chain recombines TRBV2 with TRBJ2-2, with D uncertain. V was pared by 1 base and J by 6 bases, with 9 bases between. Per the germline V gene, CDR1 is SNHLY and CDR2 is FYNNEI. The CDR3 contains 14 residues. CDR3 sequence: CASSEEVGPGELFF. The CDR3 DNA is TGTGCCAGCAGTGAAGAAGTGGGTCCCGGGGAGCTGTTTTTT.

This clonotype came up a few times. The chain carries TRBV20-1 and TRBJ1-1; D gene unclear. Trimming took 5 bases from V and 1 from J, leaving 8 bases between them. The germline V gene encodes CDR1 DFQATT and CDR2 SNEGSKA (reference sequence). CDR3 size: 12 residues. The CDR3 protein is CSAPRRNTEAFF. CDR3 bases: TGCAGTGCTCCCCGGAGGAACACTGAAGCTTTCTTT.

This clonotype was seen many times. This CDR3 reads CASRGEGNEQFF. The CDR3 DNA is TGCGCCAGCAGGGGGGAGGGTAATGAGCAGTTCTTC. The chain is built from TRBV5-1 and TRBJ2-1, with 7 bases matching TRBD2. CDR3 length: 12 residues. Germline loops: CDR1 SGHRS, CDR2 YFSETQ. Trimming took 5 bases from V and 7 from J; bases not matched to a gene: 3.

CDR3 protein: CATQVRGGETQYF. In DNA, the CDR3 is TGTGCCACTCAGGTCAGGGGAGGAGAGACCCAGTACTTC. The chain uses TRBV10-3 and TRBJ2-5, with D possibly called TRBD1 or TRBD2 (6 bases each). CDR1 is ENHRY, CDR2 SYGVKD, per germline. This CDR3 is 13 amino acids long. Deletions cut 10 bases from V and 4 bases from J, with 16 bases between.

The genes are TRBV4-2 and TRBJ2-5; no clear D. Germline V lookup: CDR1 LGHNA, CDR2 YNFKEQ. The CDR3 extends over 13 amino acids. V gave up 0 bases and J gave up 5 bases, with 7 bases separating them. CDR3 region: CASSQDDWETQYF. The CDR3 DNA follows: TGTGCCAGCAGCCAAGACGACTGGGAGACCCAGTACTTC.

The chain is built from TRBV2 and TRBJ2-5; possibly TRBD1 for D (5 bases). V was shortened by 6 bases and J by 5 bases, with 19 bases between the two germline ends. Germline CDR1 and CDR2: SNHLY and FYNNEI. This CDR3 is 15 amino acids long. The CDR3 DNA sequence: TGTGCCAGCAGGCACCCGACAGCACGATCGGAGACCCAGTACTTC. It translates to CASRHPTARSETQYF.

The genes are TRBV6-1 and TRBJ2-7; D may correspond to TRBD1 or TRBD2 (5 bases each). The CDR3 runs to 14 residues. Germline CDR1 is MNHNS and CDR2 is SASEGT. The V and J ends lost 7 bases and 3 bases respectively, with 16 bases between them. The CDR3 region is CASIRSGRSYEQYF. Here the CDR3 DNA reads TGTGCCAGCATTAGGTCGGGACGGAGCTACGAGCAGTACTTC.

The gene calls are TRBV3-1 and TRBJ2-5, with D perhaps assigned TRBD1 or TRBD2 (5 bases each). Trimming cost V 0 bases and J 5 bases, with 19 bases left between them. CDR1 is LGHDT and CDR2 is YNNKEL in the germline V gene (reference sequence). The CDR3 sequence is 17 residues long. The CDR3 is CASSQDLTGDAGETQYF. CDR3 nucleotide sequence: TGTGCCAGCAGCCAAGATCTGACCGGGGACGCAGGGGAGACCCAGTACTTC.

This clonotype has only a few counts. The V and J genes are TRBV6-2 or TRBV6-3 and TRBJ1-2; D is ambiguous. Germline V gives CDR1 MNHEY, CDR2 SVGEGT. The V gene lost 2 bases and the J gene lost 2 bases, with 9 bases spanning the gap. This CDR3 has 14 amino acids. DNA of the CDR3: TGTGCCAGCAGTTACACGGGGTTGAACTATGGCTACACCTTC. Residues: CASSYTGLNYGYTF.

This clonotype was counted only a few times. The chain has TRBV5-5 and TRBJ2-7, with D maybe TRBD1 (5 bases). The CDR3 runs 15 residues. Trimming removed 0 bases at V and 0 bases at J, with 10 bases between. The germline CDR1 and CDR2 sequences are SGHKS and YYEKEE (reference sequence). The CDR3 loop is CASSLGGQTSYEQYV. CDR3 bases: TGTGCCAGCAGCTTGGGGGGCCAGACCTCCTACGAGCAGTACGTC.